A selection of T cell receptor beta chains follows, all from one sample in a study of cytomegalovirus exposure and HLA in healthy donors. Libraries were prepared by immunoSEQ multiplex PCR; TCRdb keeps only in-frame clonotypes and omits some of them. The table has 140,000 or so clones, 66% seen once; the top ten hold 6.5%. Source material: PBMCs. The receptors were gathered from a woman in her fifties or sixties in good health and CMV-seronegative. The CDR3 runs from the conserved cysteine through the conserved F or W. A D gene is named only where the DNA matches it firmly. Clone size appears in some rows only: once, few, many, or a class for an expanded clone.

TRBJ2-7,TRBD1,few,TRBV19,TGTGCCAGTAGTACCCCGGACAGGGGGGGCAACGAGCAGTACTTC,CASSTPDRGGNEQYF
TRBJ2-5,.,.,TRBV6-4,TGTGCCAGCAGTGGAAGCCTCGGTGAGACCCAGTACTTC,CASSGSLGETQYF
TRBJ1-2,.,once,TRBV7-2,TGTGCCAGCAGCTTAGGGCCTGGGGGCAGGGGCTATGGCTACACCTTC,CASSLGPGGRGYGYTF
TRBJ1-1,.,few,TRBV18,TGTGCCAGCTCTTCGCTGCCAGGGGTGAACACTGAAGCTTTCTTT,CASSSLPGVNTEAFF
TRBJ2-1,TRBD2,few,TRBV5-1,TGCGCCAGCAGCTTGGGACTAGCGGGGGCCAAGAGCTCCTACAATGAGCAGTTCTTC,CASSLGLAGAKSSYNEQFF
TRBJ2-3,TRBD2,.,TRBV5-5,TGTGCCAGCAGCTTCACTAGCGGCACAGATACGCAGTATTTT,CASSFTSGTDTQYF
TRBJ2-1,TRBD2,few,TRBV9,TGTGCCAGCAGCGTAGGGGGACTAAGCTACAATGAGCAGTTCTTC,CASSVGGLSYNEQFF
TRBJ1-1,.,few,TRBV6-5,TGTGCCAGCACCGTAGGGGGGGTGGCTTTCTTT,CASTVGGVAFF
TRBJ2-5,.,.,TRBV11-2,TGTGCCAGCAGCGTCCCGGGAGCCGGCCAAGAGACCCAGTACTTC,CASSVPGAGQETQYF
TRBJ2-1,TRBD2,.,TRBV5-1,TGCGCCAGCAGCTTGTTGGGGGGGAGACTATACAATGAGCAGTTCTTC,CASSLLGGRLYNEQFF
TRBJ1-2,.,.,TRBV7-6,TGTGCCAGCAGCCCCTCTCCTTCCGGGGTTAACTATGGCTACACCTTC,CASSPSPSGVNYGYTF
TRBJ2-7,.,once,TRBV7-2,TGTGCCAGCAGGACTCCCAGCTCCTACGAGCAGTACTTC,CASRTPSSYEQYF
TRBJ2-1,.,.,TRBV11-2,TGTGCCAGCAGCTTTGAGAGGGCCGACAATGAGCAGTTCTTC,CASSFERADNEQFF
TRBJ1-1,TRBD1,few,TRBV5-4,TGTGCCAGCAGCTTGGTAGGGGGCTTTACTGAAGCTTTCTTT,CASSLVGGFTEAFF
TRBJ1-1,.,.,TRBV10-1,TGCGCCAGCAGTGATATTCTGGCTTTCTTT,CASSDILAFF
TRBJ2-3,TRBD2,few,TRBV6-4,TGTGCCAGCAGTCTCGGGAGGGCGACAGATACGCAGTATTTT,CASSLGRATDTQYF
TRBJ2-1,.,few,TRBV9,TGTGCCAGCAGCGTAGACCCACGTGGGGCGGACAATGAGCAGTTCTTC,CASSVDPRGADNEQFF
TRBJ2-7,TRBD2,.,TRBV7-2,TGTGCCAGCAGCTTAGCTAGCGGGGATGTCTACGAGCAGTACTTC,CASSLASGDVYEQYF
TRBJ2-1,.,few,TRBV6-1,TGTGCCAGCAGTGATCGACTAAGCGCGTCCTCGGGGCAGTTCTTC,CASSDRLSASSGQFF